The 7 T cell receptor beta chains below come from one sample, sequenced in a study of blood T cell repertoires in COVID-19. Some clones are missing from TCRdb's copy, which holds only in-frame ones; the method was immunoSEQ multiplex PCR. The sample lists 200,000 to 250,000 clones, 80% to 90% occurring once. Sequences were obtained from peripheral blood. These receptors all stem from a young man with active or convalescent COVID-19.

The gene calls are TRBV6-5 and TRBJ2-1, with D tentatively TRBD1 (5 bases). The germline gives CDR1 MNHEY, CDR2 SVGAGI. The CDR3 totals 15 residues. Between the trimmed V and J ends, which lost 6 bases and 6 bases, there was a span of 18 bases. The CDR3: CASRYRGQRGNEQFF. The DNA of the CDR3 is TGTGCCAGCAGATATAGGGGCCAGAGAGGCAATGAGCAGTTCTTC.

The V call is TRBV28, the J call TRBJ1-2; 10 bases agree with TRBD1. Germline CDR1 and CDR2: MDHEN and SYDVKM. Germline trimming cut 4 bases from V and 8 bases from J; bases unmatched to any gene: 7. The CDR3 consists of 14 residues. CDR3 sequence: CASSSGDRGRGYTF. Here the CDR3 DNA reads TGTGCCAGCAGTTCCGGAGACAGGGGGCGCGGCTACACCTTC.

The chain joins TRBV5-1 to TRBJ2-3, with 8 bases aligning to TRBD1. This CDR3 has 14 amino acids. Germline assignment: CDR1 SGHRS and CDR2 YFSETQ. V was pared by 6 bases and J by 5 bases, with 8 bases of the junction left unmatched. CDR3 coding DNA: TGCGCCAGCACGCCAGGGGGCGTTAGAGATACGCAGTATTTT. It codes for CASTPGGVRDTQYF. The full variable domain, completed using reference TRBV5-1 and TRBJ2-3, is KAGVTQTPRYLIKTRGQQVTLSCSPISGHRSVSWYQQTPGQGLQFLFEYFSETQRNKGNFPGRFSGRQFSNSRSEMNVSTLELGDSALYLCASTPGGVRDTQYFGPGTRLTVL.

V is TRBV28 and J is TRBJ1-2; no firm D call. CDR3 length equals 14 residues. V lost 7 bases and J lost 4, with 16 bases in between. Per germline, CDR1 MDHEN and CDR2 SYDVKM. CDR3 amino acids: CASIRVGTGYGYTF. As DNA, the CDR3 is TGTGCCAGCATCCGAGTGGGCACCGGCTATGGCTACACCTTC.

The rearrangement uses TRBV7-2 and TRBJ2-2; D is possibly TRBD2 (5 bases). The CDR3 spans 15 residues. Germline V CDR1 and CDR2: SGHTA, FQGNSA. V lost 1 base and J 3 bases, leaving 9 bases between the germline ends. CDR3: CASSLVVGDTGELFF. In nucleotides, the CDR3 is TGTGCCAGCAGCTTAGTCGTCGGGGACACCGGGGAGCTGTTTTTT.

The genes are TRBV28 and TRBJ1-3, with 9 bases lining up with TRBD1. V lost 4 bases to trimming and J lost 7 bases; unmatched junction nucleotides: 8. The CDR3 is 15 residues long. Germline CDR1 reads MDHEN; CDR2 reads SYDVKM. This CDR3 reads CASSSTGQGGNTIYF. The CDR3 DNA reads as TGTGCCAGCAGTTCGACGGGACAGGGAGGTAACACCATATATTTT.

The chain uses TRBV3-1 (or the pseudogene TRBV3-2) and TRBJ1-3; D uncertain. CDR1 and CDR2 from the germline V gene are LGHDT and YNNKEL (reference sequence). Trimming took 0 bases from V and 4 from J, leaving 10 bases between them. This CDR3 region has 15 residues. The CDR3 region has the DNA TGTGCCAGCAGCCAAGATGTTCCAGGCGGAAACACCATATATTTT. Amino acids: CASSQDVPGGNTIYF.